The clone carrying this TCR beta chain was found once. This sample was included in a study of shared clonotypes between healthy human individuals. Clones were sequenced by immunoSEQ multiplex PCR, and TCRdb holds only the in-frame ones, with some missing. Among nearly 500,000 clones listed, about three quarters were seen once. The V end lost 3 bases, the J end lost 2 bases, and 12 bases lay between the germline ends. The CDR3 is 15 amino acids. CDR1 and CDR2 (germline): MGHDK, SYGVNS. Material for sequencing was PBMCs. The rearrangement joins TRBV25-1 to TRBJ2-3, with no clear D. The TCR was taken from a woman between 35 and 50 years old in good health. Some clones in this sample may be carry-over from other donors' samples. CDR3 coding DNA: TGTGCCAGCAGTGACCCCGGACCCTTCACAGATACGCAGTATTTT. Amino acid sequence: CASSDPGPFTDTQYF. Looking up the rest from reference TRBV25-1 and TRBJ2-3 gives the full variable domain: EADIYQTPRYLVIGTGKKITLECSQTMGHDKMYWYQQDPGMELHLIHYSYGVNSTEKGDLSSESTVSRIRTEHFPLTLESARPSHTSQYLCASSDPGPFTDTQYFGPGTRLTVL.